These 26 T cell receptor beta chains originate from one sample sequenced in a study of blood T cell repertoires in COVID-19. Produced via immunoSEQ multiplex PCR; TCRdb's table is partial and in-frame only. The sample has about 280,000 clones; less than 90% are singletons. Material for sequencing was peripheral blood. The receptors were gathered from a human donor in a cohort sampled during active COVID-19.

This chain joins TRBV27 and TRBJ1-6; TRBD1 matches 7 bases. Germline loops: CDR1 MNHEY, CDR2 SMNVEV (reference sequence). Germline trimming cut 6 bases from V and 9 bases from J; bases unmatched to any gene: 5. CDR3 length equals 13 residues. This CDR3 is CASRQGRSSPLHF. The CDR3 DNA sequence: TGTGCCAGCAGACAGGGGAGAAGTTCACCCCTCCACTTT.

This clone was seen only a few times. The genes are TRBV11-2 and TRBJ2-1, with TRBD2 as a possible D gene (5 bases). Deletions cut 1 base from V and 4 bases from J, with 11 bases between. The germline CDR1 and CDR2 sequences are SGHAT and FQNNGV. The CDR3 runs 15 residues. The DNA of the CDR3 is TGTGCCAGCAGCTTAGCTGGCGGGCATTACAATGAGCAGTTCTTC. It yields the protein CASSLAGGHYNEQFF.

CDR3 protein: CASRTAGGTNQPQHF. DNA of the CDR3: TGTGCCAGTAGGACCGCAGGGGGCACAAATCAGCCCCAGCATTTT. The rearrangement joins TRBV19 to TRBJ1-5, with 8 bases aligning to TRBD1. Germline lookup yields CDR1 LNHDA and CDR2 SQIVND (reference sequence). V lost 6 bases to trimming and J lost 4 bases; unmatched junction nucleotides: 8. The CDR3 has 15 residues. The whole variable domain, remainder taken from reference TRBV19 and TRBJ1-5, is DGGITQSPKYLFRKEGQNVTLSCEQNLNHDAMYWYRQDPGQGLRLIYYSQIVNDFQKGDIAEGYSVSREKKESFPLTVTSAQKNPTAFYLCASRTAGGTNQPQHFGDGTRLSIL.

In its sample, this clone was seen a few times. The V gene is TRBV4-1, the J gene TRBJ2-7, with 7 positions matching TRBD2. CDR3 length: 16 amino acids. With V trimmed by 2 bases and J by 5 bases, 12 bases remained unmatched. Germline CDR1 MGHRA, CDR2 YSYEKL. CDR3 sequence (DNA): TGCGCCAGCAGCCAAAGAGGGATCGGGACTACACACGAGCAGTACTTC. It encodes CASSQRGIGTTHEQYF.

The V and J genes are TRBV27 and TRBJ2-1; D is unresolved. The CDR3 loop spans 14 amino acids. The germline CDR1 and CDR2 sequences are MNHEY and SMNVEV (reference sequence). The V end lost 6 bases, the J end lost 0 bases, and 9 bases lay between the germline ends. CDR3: CASSPLSSYNEQFF. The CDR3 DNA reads TGTGCCAGCAGCCCCTTGAGCTCCTACAATGAGCAGTTCTTC.

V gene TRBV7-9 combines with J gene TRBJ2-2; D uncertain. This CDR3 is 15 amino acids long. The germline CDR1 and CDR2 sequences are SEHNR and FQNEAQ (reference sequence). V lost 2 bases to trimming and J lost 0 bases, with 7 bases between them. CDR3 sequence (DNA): TGTGCCAGCAGCTTACTAACCTCGAACACCGGGGAGCTGTTTTTT. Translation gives CASSLLTSNTGELFF.

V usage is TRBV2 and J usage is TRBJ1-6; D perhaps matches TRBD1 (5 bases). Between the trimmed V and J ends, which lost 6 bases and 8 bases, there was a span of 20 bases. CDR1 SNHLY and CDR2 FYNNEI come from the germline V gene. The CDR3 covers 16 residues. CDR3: CASSDIHAKGDSPLHF. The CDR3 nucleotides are TGTGCCAGCAGCGACATCCACGCTAAAGGGGATTCACCCCTCCACTTT.

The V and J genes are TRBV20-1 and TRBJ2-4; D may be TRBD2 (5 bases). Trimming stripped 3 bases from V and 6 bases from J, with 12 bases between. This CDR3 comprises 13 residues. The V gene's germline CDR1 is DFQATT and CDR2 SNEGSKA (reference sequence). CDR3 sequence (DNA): TGCAGTGCTAGTACCCCCGGGATAAACATTCAGTACTTC. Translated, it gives CSASTPGINIQYF.

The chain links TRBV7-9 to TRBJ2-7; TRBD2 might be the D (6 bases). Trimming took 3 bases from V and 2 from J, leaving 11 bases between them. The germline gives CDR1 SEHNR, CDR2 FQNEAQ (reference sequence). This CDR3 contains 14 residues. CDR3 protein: CASSFGGNTYEQYF. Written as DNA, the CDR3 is TGTGCCAGCAGCTTTGGGGGGAATACCTACGAGCAGTACTTC. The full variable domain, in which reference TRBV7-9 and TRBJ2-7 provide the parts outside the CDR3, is DTGVSQNPRHKITKRGQNVTFRCDPISEHNRLYWYRQTLGQGPEFLTYFQNEAQLEKSRLLSDRFSAERPKGSFSTLEIQRTEQGDSAMYLCASSFGGNTYEQYFGPGTRLTVT.

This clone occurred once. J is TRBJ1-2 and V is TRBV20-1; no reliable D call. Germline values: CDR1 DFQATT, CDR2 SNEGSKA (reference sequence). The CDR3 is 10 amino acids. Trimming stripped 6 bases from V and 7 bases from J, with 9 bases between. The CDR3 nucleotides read TGCAGTGCAACAGTGGGTGGCTACACCTTC. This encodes CSATVGGYTF.

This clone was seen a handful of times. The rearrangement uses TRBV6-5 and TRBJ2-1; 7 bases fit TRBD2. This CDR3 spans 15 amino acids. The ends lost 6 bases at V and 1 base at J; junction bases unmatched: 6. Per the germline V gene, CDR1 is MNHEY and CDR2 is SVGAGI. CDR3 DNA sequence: TGTGCCAGCAGAGGTCTCGGGGGGTCCTACAATGAGCAGTTCTTC. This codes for CASRGLGGSYNEQFF.

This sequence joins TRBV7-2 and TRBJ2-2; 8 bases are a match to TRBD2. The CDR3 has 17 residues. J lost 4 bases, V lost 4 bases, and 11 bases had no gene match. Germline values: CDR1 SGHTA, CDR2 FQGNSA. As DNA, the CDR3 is TGTGCCAGCAGCTCCAAAGAAGCGCGGGGGGCCACCGGGGAGCTGTTTTTT. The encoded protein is CASSSKEARGATGELFF.

The CDR3 reads CASSGQNTEAFF. In DNA, the CDR3 is TGTGCCAGCAGTGGACAGAACACTGAAGCTTTCTTT. This chain connects TRBV2 to TRBJ1-1, with D hard to call. The CDR3 has 12 amino acids. Germline V gives CDR1 SNHLY, CDR2 FYNNEI. With 4 bases removed from V and 1 base from J, the gap between germline ends came to 4 bases. Complete variable domain (other parts from reference TRBV2 and TRBJ1-1): EPEVTQTPSHQVTQMGQEVILRCVPISNHLYFYWYRQILGQKVEFLVSFYNNEISEKSEIFDDQFSVERPDGSNFTLKIRSTKLEDSAMYFCASSGQNTEAFFGQGTRLTVV.

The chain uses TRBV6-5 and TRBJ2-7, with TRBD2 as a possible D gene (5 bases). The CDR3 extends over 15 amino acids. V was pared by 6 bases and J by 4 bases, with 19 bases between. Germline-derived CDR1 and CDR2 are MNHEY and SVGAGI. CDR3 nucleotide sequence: TGTGCCAGCAGAAAAGATAGGACGGGGTCTTACGAGCAGTACTTC. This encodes CASRKDRTGSYEQYF.

CDR3 nucleotide sequence: TGCGCCAGCAGCTTGGTCGGGGGAGACGGTCAGCCCCAGCATTTT. Translation: CASSLVGGDGQPQHF. The genes are TRBV5-1 and TRBJ1-5; TRBD1 is a possible D gene (5 bases). Trimming removed 0 bases from V and 6 bases from J, with 13 bases in between. Germline values: CDR1 SGHRS, CDR2 YFSETQ. CDR3 length equals 15 residues.

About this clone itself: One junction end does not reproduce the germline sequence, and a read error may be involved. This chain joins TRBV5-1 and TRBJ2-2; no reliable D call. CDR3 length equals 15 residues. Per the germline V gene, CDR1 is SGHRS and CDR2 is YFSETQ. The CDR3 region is CASSLGHRNAGELFF. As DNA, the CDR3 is TGCGCCAGCAGCTTGGGACACCGGAACGCCGGGGAGCTGTTTTTT.

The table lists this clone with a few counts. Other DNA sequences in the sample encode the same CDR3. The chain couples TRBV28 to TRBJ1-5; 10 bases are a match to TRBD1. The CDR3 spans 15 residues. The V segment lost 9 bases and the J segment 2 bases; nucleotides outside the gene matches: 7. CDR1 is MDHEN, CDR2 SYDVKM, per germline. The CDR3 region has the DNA TGTGCCAGTTCAGCTGGGACAGGGGGCAATCAGCCCCAGCATTTT. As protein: CASSAGTGGNQPQHF.

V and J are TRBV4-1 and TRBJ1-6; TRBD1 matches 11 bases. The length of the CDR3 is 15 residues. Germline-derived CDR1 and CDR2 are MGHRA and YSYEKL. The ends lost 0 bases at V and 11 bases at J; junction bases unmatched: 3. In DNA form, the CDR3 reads TGCGCCAGCAGCCAAGAGGGACAGGGGGGGACACCCCTCCACTTT. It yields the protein CASSQEGQGGTPLHF.

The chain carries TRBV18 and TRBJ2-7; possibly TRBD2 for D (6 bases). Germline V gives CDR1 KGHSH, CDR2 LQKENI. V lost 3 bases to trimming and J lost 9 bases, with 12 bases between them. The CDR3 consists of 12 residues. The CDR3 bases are TGTGCCAGCTCACCGACGGGAGTCGGGCAGTACTTC. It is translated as CASSPTGVGQYF.

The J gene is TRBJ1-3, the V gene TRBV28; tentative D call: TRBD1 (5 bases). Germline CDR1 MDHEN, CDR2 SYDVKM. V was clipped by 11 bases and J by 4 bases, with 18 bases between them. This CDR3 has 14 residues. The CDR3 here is CAATQTATGNTIYF. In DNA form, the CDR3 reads TGTGCCGCTACGCAGACAGCCACAGGAAACACCATATATTTT.

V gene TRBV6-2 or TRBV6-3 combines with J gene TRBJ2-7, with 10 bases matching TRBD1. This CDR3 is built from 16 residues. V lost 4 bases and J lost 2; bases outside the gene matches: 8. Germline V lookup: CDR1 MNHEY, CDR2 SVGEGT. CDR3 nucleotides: TGTGCCAGCAGTTCCCGGCCGGGACAGGGGACCTACGAGCAGTACTTC. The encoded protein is CASSSRPGQGTYEQYF.

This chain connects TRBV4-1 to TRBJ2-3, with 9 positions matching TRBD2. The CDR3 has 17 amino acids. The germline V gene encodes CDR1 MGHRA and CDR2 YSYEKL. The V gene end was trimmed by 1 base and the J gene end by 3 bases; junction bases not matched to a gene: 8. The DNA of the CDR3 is TGCGCCAGCAGCCAAGGGGTAGCGGGAGTTTTGACAGATACGCAGTATTTT. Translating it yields CASSQGVAGVLTDTQYF.

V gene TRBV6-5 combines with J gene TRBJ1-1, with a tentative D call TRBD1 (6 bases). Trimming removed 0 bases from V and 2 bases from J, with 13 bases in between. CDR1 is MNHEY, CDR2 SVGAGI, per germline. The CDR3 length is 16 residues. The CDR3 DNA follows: TGTGCCAGCAGTTACTCGATCGGGGGGGCAAACACTGAAGCTTTCTTT. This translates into CASSYSIGGANTEAFF.

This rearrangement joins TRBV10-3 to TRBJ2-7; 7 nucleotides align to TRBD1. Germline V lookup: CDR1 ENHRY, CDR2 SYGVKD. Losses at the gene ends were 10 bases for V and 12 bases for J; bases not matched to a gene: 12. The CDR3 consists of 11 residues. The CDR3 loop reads CATQGVPEWYF. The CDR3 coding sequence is TGTGCCACCCAGGGGGTACCCGAGTGGTACTTC.

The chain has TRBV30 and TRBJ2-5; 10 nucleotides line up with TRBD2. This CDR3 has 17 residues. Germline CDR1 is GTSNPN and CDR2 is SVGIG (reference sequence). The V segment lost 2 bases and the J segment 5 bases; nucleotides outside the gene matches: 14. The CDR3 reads CAWSPTFASGSKETQYF. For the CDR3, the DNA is TGTGCCTGGAGTCCGACCTTCGCTAGCGGGAGTAAGGAGACCCAGTACTTC.

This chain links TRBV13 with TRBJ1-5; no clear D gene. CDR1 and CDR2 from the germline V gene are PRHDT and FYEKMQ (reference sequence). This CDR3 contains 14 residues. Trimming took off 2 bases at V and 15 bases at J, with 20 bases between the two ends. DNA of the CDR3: TGTGCCAGCAGCTTAATCTGGGTCCCCCGGGGAAGGCATTTT. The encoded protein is CASSLIWVPRGRHF.